This T cell receptor (beta chain) was captured by sequencing in a study of cytomegalovirus exposure and HLA in healthy donors (TCRdb year 2017). For the study in its entirety: In an earlier analysis of approximately 640 of the donors, approximately 260 Gb of sequence data and some 120 million unique TCR beta sequences from approximately 180 million T cells were reported. Roughly 300 gigabases of sequencing data and around 87 million unique TCR sequences were included in an early release covering several hundred HLA-typed donors. Five DR-DQ haplotypes were treated as single units for association and clustering because of strong linkage in the cohort. A later genetic analysis took genome-wide SNP genotypes for about 65% of the 666 donors and used that subset as a discovery cohort. All discovery cohort repertoires had been generated on a single sequencing platform. In an earlier analysis of 500 to 650 of the donors, high-throughput TCR beta sequencing was used to judge whether each TCR beta V gene segment behaved as functional or pseudogenic. A later analysis re-analyzed previously published TCR beta repertoires from 550 to 700 donors and added high-resolution HLA genotyping to study TCR occurrence patterns. The study was designed to test whether signatures of past pathogen exposure could be identified by cataloging public T cell receptors. HLA typing covered class I and class II loci at four-digit resolution. The later analysis used no new phenotypic data to find candidate immune exposures, relying instead on TCR beta sequences and their occurrence across donors. Along with the approximately 600-subject first cohort, a separate validation cohort of some 130 different subjects was used. The genetic ancestry cluster associated with self-reported Caucasian donors included around 76% of the roughly 360 genotyped donors. Among 300 to 450 genotyped donors of the cohort, an average of about 240,000 unique TCR beta nucleotide sequences were sequenced per donor, 15% to 20% of them non-productive. To predict cytomegalovirus infection status, the study combined high-throughput TCR immunosequencing, statistical association of individual TCRs with disease status, and machine learning. The T cell repertoires of 666 subjects were profiled by immunosequencing and related to cytomegalovirus serostatus. Alongside the repertoire data, information on donor age, sex, ethnicity and CMV serostatus was compiled. Typing coverage differed by locus: A, B, C, DRB1 and DQB1 were typed in roughly 620-640 donors, DQA1 in about 500, DPA1 in 600 to 610, and DPB1 in around 490.

In total, roughly 670 healthy bone marrow donors made up the cohort. All cohort members were sampled while nominally healthy, although unrecorded immune exposures were likely present. The donor was CMV seronegative and was included in the group of around 320 seronegative cohort members. Each donor provided a peripheral blood sample, and peripheral blood mononuclear cells were used for TCR beta sequencing. Genomic DNA was extracted from the blood cell samples with the Qiagen DNeasy Blood Extraction Kit. For CDR1 and CDR2, the germline V gene lists LGHNA and YNFKEQ. V loses 0 bases of germline sequence and J loses 3 bases, and the interval between the two ends is 6 bases. Taken from cysteine to phenylalanine, the CDR3 has 13 residues. Only the CDR3 part of the read is kept: 39 bases, read in frame from the first base. Libraries were constructed by the immunoSEQ multiplex PCR assay. A mixture of 60 forward primers for TCR Vbeta segments and 13 reverse primers for TCR Jbeta segments was used in the multiplex PCR. A multiplex PCR assay on genomic DNA amplified the CDR3 region of rearranged TCR beta genes. The Illumina HiSeq System was used to sequence the amplified TCR beta libraries as 87-base-pair reads. In the source study's methods: In a later analysis, 80 million or so unique TCR beta chains were counted across the roughly 670 repertoires, and roughly 9.9 million of these chains were shared by at least two donors. Raw reads were error-corrected and collapsed into unique sequences by a nearest-neighbor algorithm in which closely related sequences were merged to remove PCR and sequencing errors. To assign V, D and J gene segments, CDR3 sequences were aligned to IMGT reference sequences. For a sequence to be retained, a match of at least six nucleotides to both a V gene segment and a J gene segment was required. Rearrangements were classified as productive when the CDR3 lacked stop codons and remained in frame with V and J, and all other rearrangements were classified as non-productive. Following IMGT convention, CDR3 was defined as the stretch from the second conserved V-encoded cysteine up to the conserved J-encoded phenylalanine. Sequences without an unambiguous match to a single V gene segment were excluded from the earlier analysis of about 600 of the donors. An earlier analysis of several hundred of the donors called V segments functional above 56.7% productive rearrangements and segregating when the between-donor standard deviation exceeded 5%. To diagnose cytomegalovirus status from the catalog of TCR beta chain sequences, a statistical classification framework was built. In a later analysis, TCR nucleotide sequences were compared against IMGT/GENE-DB human TR gene sequences so that V and J genes could be assigned. A later analysis assigned CDR3 sequences and most-parsimonious VDJ recombination scenarios with the TCRdist pipeline. In a later analysis, each TCR beta chain was defined by its CDR3 amino acid sequence together with its V-gene family, and reads lacking a unique V-gene family were excluded. To address suspected cross-contamination and a sequencing artifact, a later analysis removed around 590 highly shared, low-generation-probability nucleotide sequences. In a later analysis, a clonal expansion index for each public chain was calculated from normalized within-repertoire ranks of inferred template counts. Generation probabilities in a later analysis came from a VDJ recombination model fitted to out-of-frame rearrangements, and those results were checked against IGoR. In a later analysis, hypergeometric tests were used to score TCR-TCR, TCR-HLA and TCR-CMV co-occurrence, with a repertoire-size bias correction applied to TCR pairs. A later analysis estimated false discovery rates by permuting HLA or CMV assignments 20 times. A later analysis grouped co-occurring TCRs with DBSCAN, adding TCRdist sequence similarity when clustering within HLA-allele-positive subsets. Repertoires with fewer than 30,000 or more than 120,000 public chains, plus five repertoires with anomalous nucleotide sharing, were excluded from co-occurrence clustering. TCRdb took this table from immuneACCESS and kept in-frame rearrangements with V and J called. Such tables lack part of the clones; where checked against another copy, unresolved V genes explain under half of the gap, and the rest is unexplained. V and J calls and clone size are those listed in that table; D and trimming were worked out from the DNA. This sample is represented by approximately 200,000 clones; 84% of them were singletons. Clones ranked in the top ten supply approximately 0.26% of the sample.

Turning to this clone: Its antigen target is currently unknown. It has no much larger one-base neighbor in the sample; base qualities were not kept.

General findings and caveats noted by the study authors: Some IMGT-functional V segments, including TRBV6-2 and TRBV6-3, could not be distinguished by the 87-base-pair reads and were therefore excluded. The cohort was sequenced for TCR beta chains only, and without alpha or paired-chain data the features that could be detected were limited. A cluster of highly shared sequence variants was judged likely to represent a technical artifact of the sequencing pipeline. Immune exposure information for the cohort was limited to CMV serostatus. In a later genetic analysis, a missense DCLRE1C variant was associated with V-gene and J-gene trimming of TCR beta chains, and the association was replicated in an independent cohort. While some public TCRs were present in many individuals, most TCR sequences turned up only very rarely across donors. A further reported finding was that TCR beta sequences accurately predicted the HLA-A and HLA-B alleles for most subjects in the first cohort. According to a later analysis, TCR association rates differed among HLA loci, with DRB1 alleles showing the most associated TCRs and HLA-C alleles showing the fewest. In both the original and validation cohorts, the classifier was reported to diagnose cytomegalovirus status with high specificity and sensitivity. Compared with the approximately 720-donor mean, donors in an Asian-associated ancestry cluster had fewer N-insertions in productive TCRs, according to a later genetic analysis. In a later analysis, HLA-associated TCR beta chains were found to be more clonally expanded and to have lower generation probabilities than equally common non-associated chains. A later analysis associated about 17,000 TCR beta sequences with specific HLA alleles at a false discovery rate of 0.05. When HLA alleles, especially DR and DQ, strongly co-occurred, attributing TCR associations to individual alleles was difficult. Because counts were too low, some 16 rarely observed V segments, including chromosome 9 orphons, were excluded from the earlier analysis of about 500 of the donors. In vitro tests confirmed that a few of the cytomegalovirus-associated TCR beta chains recognize cytomegalovirus antigens. The authors suggested that the approach could potentially be generalized to other disease states and immunological phenotypes. In an earlier analysis of about 540 of the donors, most TCR beta V segments were observed in productive rearrangements about 87% or about 30% of the time, broadly matching IMGT annotations. Most CMV-associated TCR beta chains appeared to be HLA-restricted in a later analysis, and the HLA associations seemed to be driven largely by CMV exposure. A total of 150 to 200 TCR beta chains were listed by the study as associated with cytomegalovirus. Because some donors lacked HLA typing at each locus, the association tests relied only on the typed subset. Linkage disequilibrium might explain the correlated functional status among segregating V segments, but an unknown experimental factor could not be excluded. According to a later analysis, parvovirus B19, influenza, CMV and Epstein-Barr virus appeared linked to several top co-occurrence clusters. The presence/absence analyses assumed that sequencing depth was roughly uniform across donors, and that assumption may not be true.

This receptor was identified in a boy aged 5-17 years in good health and CMV-seronegative. The material sequenced was PBMCs. The rearrangement combines TRBV4-2 with TRBJ2-7, with the D segment identity uncertain. The DNA reads TGTGCCAGCAGCCAAGACAGAGGCTACGAGCAGTACTTC. Its product reads: CASSQDRGYEQYF.